These T cell receptor beta chains were read from a single sample in a study of Ad26.COV2.S vaccination and SARS-CoV-2 variants. Sequencing used immunoSEQ multiplex PCR; TCRdb keeps in-frame clones, though not all of them. In the table there are about 350,000 clones, around nine tenths of which are singletons. The specimen comprised peripheral blood, sampled in a trial of Ad26.COV2.S vaccine versus placebo. Every receptor here comes from a person aged 18 to 65 who received the Ad26.COV2.S COVID-19 vaccine or a placebo. CDR3s include the opening cysteine and the closing phenylalanine or tryptophan. The order of the fields is D gene, V gene, J gene, clone size, CDR3 length, CDR3 protein, CDR3 DNA. The D gene is left open where the match is weak. Not every row has a clone size; where given, it reads once, few, many or a size class.

d_call: TRBD2; v_call: TRBV5-6; j_call: TRBJ2-5; clone_size: -; cdr3_length: 12; cdr3_aa: CASRRGGQTQYF; cdr3_nt: TGTGCCAGCAGACGCGGGGGTCAGACCCAGTACTTC
d_call: TRBD2; v_call: TRBV2; j_call: TRBJ2-3; clone_size: -; cdr3_length: 14; cdr3_aa: CASLMGGIADTQYF; cdr3_nt: TGTGCCAGCTTAATGGGGGGGATTGCAGATACGCAGTATTTT
d_call: -; v_call: TRBV3-1/TRBV3-2; j_call: TRBJ2-7; clone_size: -; cdr3_length: 18; cdr3_aa: CASSQDDRGQGDSYEQYF; cdr3_nt: TGTGCCAGCAGCCAAGACGACCGGGGTCAGGGAGACTCCTACGAGCAGTACTTC
d_call: -; v_call: TRBV28; j_call: TRBJ1-2; clone_size: -; cdr3_length: 12; cdr3_aa: CASSFRIYGYTF; cdr3_nt: TGTGCCAGCAGTTTCCGGATCTATGGCTACACCTTC
d_call: TRBD2; v_call: TRBV30; j_call: TRBJ2-7; clone_size: -; cdr3_length: 15; cdr3_aa: CAWSVAGESSYEQYF; cdr3_nt: TGTGCCTGGAGTGTAGCGGGAGAGAGCTCCTACGAGCAGTACTTC
d_call: -; v_call: TRBV30; j_call: TRBJ2-2; clone_size: once; cdr3_length: 12; cdr3_aa: CAWASRAGELFF; cdr3_nt: TGTGCCTGGGCCTCTAGAGCCGGGGAGCTGTTTTTT
d_call: TRBD2; v_call: TRBV7-8; j_call: TRBJ2-6; clone_size: -; cdr3_length: 18; cdr3_aa: CASSLALAGEAGANVLTF; cdr3_nt: TGTGCCAGCAGCTTAGCACTAGCGGGAGAAGCCGGGGCCAACGTCCTGACTTTC
d_call: -; v_call: TRBV28; j_call: TRBJ1-5; clone_size: -; cdr3_length: 15; cdr3_aa: CASRPPGANNQPQHF; cdr3_nt: TGTGCCAGCAGACCCCCGGGGGCGAACAATCAGCCCCAGCATTTT
d_call: TRBD2; v_call: TRBV3-1/TRBV3-2; j_call: TRBJ2-7; clone_size: -; cdr3_length: 16; cdr3_aa: CASSQEWSGGPYEQYF; cdr3_nt: TGTGCCAGCAGCCAAGAATGGAGCGGGGGCCCCTACGAGCAGTACTTC
d_call: TRBD1; v_call: TRBV15; j_call: TRBJ2-1; clone_size: -; cdr3_length: 16; cdr3_aa: CATSPRDRTIIDEQFF; cdr3_nt: TGTGCCACCAGCCCCCGGGACAGGACTATTATCGATGAGCAGTTCTTC
d_call: -; v_call: TRBV19; j_call: TRBJ1-2; clone_size: -; cdr3_length: 16; cdr3_aa: CASSETTDHRWAGYTF; cdr3_nt: TGTGCCAGTAGTGAAACAACTGACCATCGTTGGGCTGGCTACACCTTC
d_call: -; v_call: TRBV7-9; j_call: TRBJ2-6; clone_size: -; cdr3_length: 17; cdr3_aa: CASSLSRTSSGANVLTF; cdr3_nt: TGTGCCAGCAGCTTAAGCAGGACCAGCTCTGGGGCCAACGTCCTGACTTTC
d_call: TRBD1; v_call: TRBV6-1; j_call: TRBJ1-2; clone_size: -; cdr3_length: 16; cdr3_aa: CASSEKGMDRDDGYTF; cdr3_nt: TGTGCCAGCAGTGAAAAGGGGATGGACAGGGATGATGGCTACACCTTC
d_call: -; v_call: TRBV2; j_call: TRBJ1-6; clone_size: -; cdr3_length: 14; cdr3_aa: CASSKQGGNSPLHF; cdr3_nt: TGTGCCAGCAGTAAGCAGGGTGGTAATTCACCCCTCCACTTT
d_call: TRBD2; v_call: TRBV2; j_call: TRBJ2-1; clone_size: once; cdr3_length: 14; cdr3_aa: CARGLAGGSNEQFF; cdr3_nt: TGTGCCAGAGGCCTAGCGGGAGGGTCGAATGAGCAGTTCTTC
d_call: -; v_call: TRBV21-1; j_call: TRBJ1-1; clone_size: -; cdr3_length: 15; cdr3_aa: CASSNWTGLNTEAFF; cdr3_nt: TGTGCCAGCAGCAATTGGACAGGATTGAACACTGAAGCTTTCTTT
d_call: -; v_call: TRBV24-1; j_call: TRBJ2-1; clone_size: -; cdr3_length: 13; cdr3_aa: CATSTSSYNEQFF; cdr3_nt: TGTGCCACCAGCACAAGCTCCTACAATGAGCAGTTCTTC
d_call: TRBD1; v_call: TRBV27; j_call: TRBJ2-7; clone_size: -; cdr3_length: 15; cdr3_aa: CASRTQGAESYEQYF; cdr3_nt: TGTGCCAGCAGAACACAGGGGGCTGAATCCTACGAGCAGTACTTC
d_call: -; v_call: TRBV6-6; j_call: TRBJ1-2; clone_size: -; cdr3_length: 14; cdr3_aa: CASRPDRTTSGYTF; cdr3_nt: TGTGCCAGCAGACCGGACCGAACGACCAGCGGCTACACCTTC
d_call: -; v_call: TRBV7-9; j_call: TRBJ1-5; clone_size: once; cdr3_length: 13; cdr3_aa: CASSLGGGQPQHF; cdr3_nt: TGTGCCAGCAGCTTAGGGGGGGGTCAGCCCCAGCATTTT
d_call: TRBD2; v_call: TRBV27; j_call: TRBJ2-1; clone_size: -; cdr3_length: 15; cdr3_aa: CASIGGRAERNEQFF; cdr3_nt: TGTGCCAGTATAGGTGGGAGGGCGGAAAGGAATGAGCAGTTCTTC
d_call: TRBD1; v_call: TRBV6-6; j_call: TRBJ1-5; clone_size: -; cdr3_length: 16; cdr3_aa: CASSQSVGGGLQPQHF; cdr3_nt: TGTGCCAGCAGTCAGAGTGTAGGGGGCGGGTTGCAGCCCCAGCATTTT
d_call: -; v_call: TRBV15; j_call: TRBJ1-1; clone_size: once; cdr3_length: 12; cdr3_aa: CATSTGTPSAFF; cdr3_nt: TGTGCCACCAGCACCGGGACCCCCAGCGCTTTCTTT
d_call: -; v_call: TRBV12-3/TRBV12-4; j_call: TRBJ2-1; clone_size: few; cdr3_length: 12; cdr3_aa: CASSFSEREQFF; cdr3_nt: TGTGCCAGCAGTTTCAGTGAACGGGAGCAGTTCTTC
d_call: -; v_call: TRBV24-1; j_call: TRBJ2-7; clone_size: -; cdr3_length: 13; cdr3_aa: CATRGARPYEQYF; cdr3_nt: TGTGCCACCAGAGGGGCCAGACCCTACGAGCAGTACTTC
d_call: -; v_call: TRBV5-1; j_call: TRBJ1-4; clone_size: -; cdr3_length: 16; cdr3_aa: CASSLLLASEGEKLFF; cdr3_nt: TGCGCCAGCAGCTTATTATTGGCCTCGGAGGGGGAAAAACTGTTTTTT
d_call: TRBD1; v_call: TRBV9; j_call: TRBJ2-2; clone_size: -; cdr3_length: 17; cdr3_aa: CASSLGTGGSNTGELFF; cdr3_nt: TGTGCCAGCAGCCTTGGGACAGGGGGCTCGAACACCGGGGAGCTGTTTTTT
d_call: TRBD2; v_call: TRBV19; j_call: TRBJ2-2; clone_size: once; cdr3_length: 14; cdr3_aa: CASGTTANTGELFF; cdr3_nt: TGTGCCAGTGGGACTACCGCGAACACCGGGGAGCTGTTTTTT
d_call: -; v_call: TRBV7-9; j_call: TRBJ1-2; clone_size: -; cdr3_length: 15; cdr3_aa: CASSLTGTPRRGYTF; cdr3_nt: TGTGCCAGCAGCTTAACCGGGACACCCCGCCGGGGCTACACCTTC
d_call: -; v_call: TRBV30; j_call: TRBJ1-1; clone_size: -; cdr3_length: 15; cdr3_aa: CAWNPRGIMNTEAFF; cdr3_nt: TGTGCCTGGAACCCACGGGGGATTATGAACACTGAAGCTTTCTTT
d_call: -; v_call: TRBV14; j_call: TRBJ2-7; clone_size: -; cdr3_length: 13; cdr3_aa: CASSQDRQSEQYF; cdr3_nt: TGTGCCAGCAGCCAAGATCGACAGTCCGAGCAGTACTTC
d_call: -; v_call: TRBV28; j_call: TRBJ2-7; clone_size: -; cdr3_length: 12; cdr3_aa: CASSRDIYEQYF; cdr3_nt: TGTGCCAGCAGTCGGGACATCTACGAGCAGTACTTC